These T cell receptor beta chains were read from a single sample in a study of cytomegalovirus exposure and HLA in healthy donors. The method was immunoSEQ multiplex PCR; TCRdb's version includes in-frame clones alone and lacks a portion of them. This sample's clone table lists 41,000 or so clones. Material for sequencing was PBMCs. All receptors come from a young man in good health and CMV-seronegative. CDR3s include the opening cysteine and the closing phenylalanine or tryptophan. The D gene is left open where the match is weak.

V gene: TRBV7-2; D gene: TRBD1; J gene: TRBJ2-2; CDR3 DNA: TGTGCCAGCAGCTTAGGACAGGGGGTCACCGGGGAGCTGTTTTTT; CDR3 protein: CASSLGQGVTGELFF
V gene: TRBV7-3; D gene: TRBD1; J gene: TRBJ1-4; CDR3 DNA: TGTGCCAGCAGGCTTGGGGACAGGGGTGAAAAACTGTTTTTT; CDR3 protein: CASRLGDRGEKLFF
V gene: TRBV27; D gene: TRBD1; J gene: TRBJ2-7; CDR3 DNA: TGTGCCAGCAGCCGGGACAGGGGGCCCTACGAGCAGTACTTC; CDR3 protein: CASSRDRGPYEQYF
V gene: TRBV29-1; D gene: TRBD1; J gene: TRBJ2-7; CDR3 DNA: TGCAGCGTTTCGACCGGGACAGCCTCCTACGAGCAGTACTTC; CDR3 protein: CSVSTGTASYEQYF
V gene: TRBV27; D gene: TRBD1; J gene: TRBJ2-7; CDR3 DNA: TGTGCCAGCAGTTTACGGGACAGGGATAACGAGCAGTACTTC; CDR3 protein: CASSLRDRDNEQYF
V gene: TRBV29-1; D gene: TRBD1; J gene: TRBJ1-3; CDR3 DNA: TGCAGCGTGGCGACAGGGGCGTATGGAAACACCATATATTTT; CDR3 protein: CSVATGAYGNTIYF
V gene: TRBV5-1; D gene: NA; J gene: TRBJ1-2; CDR3 DNA: TGCGCCAGCGGCAACCCGAACTATGGCTACACCTTC; CDR3 protein: CASGNPNYGYTF
V gene: TRBV7-3; D gene: TRBD1; J gene: TRBJ2-7; CDR3 DNA: TGTGCCAGCAGCTTAACCGGACAGGGGGGAACCTACGAGCAGTACTTC; CDR3 protein: CASSLTGQGGTYEQYF
V gene: TRBV11-2; D gene: NA; J gene: TRBJ2-3; CDR3 DNA: TGTGCCAGCAGCTTATTGATGGCGCGGGAAACGCAGTATTTT; CDR3 protein: CASSLLMARETQYF
V gene: TRBV7-9; D gene: TRBD1; J gene: TRBJ1-5; CDR3 DNA: TGTGCCAGCAGCTTAGGGGTCGGGGACAGGGACAATCAGCCCCAGCATTTT; CDR3 protein: CASSLGVGDRDNQPQHF
V gene: TRBV9; D gene: NA; J gene: TRBJ1-6; CDR3 DNA: TGTGCCAGCAGCGTAGCCAGGGGAGGGAATTCACCCCTACACTTT; CDR3 protein: CASSVARGGNSPLHF
V gene: TRBV4-3; D gene: NA; J gene: TRBJ1-5; CDR3 DNA: TGCGCAGGGGGGGGGATATCGGCGCATTTT; CDR3 protein: CAGGGISAHF
V gene: TRBV19; D gene: NA; J gene: TRBJ1-5; CDR3 DNA: TGTGCCAGTAGTCCGGCAATACAGGGAAATCAGCCCCAGCATTTT; CDR3 protein: CASSPAIQGNQPQHF
V gene: TRBV6-5; D gene: TRBD1; J gene: TRBJ1-3; CDR3 DNA: TGTGCCAGCAGAGACAGGGGGCTGGGGAACACCATATATTTT; CDR3 protein: CASRDRGLGNTIYF
V gene: TRBV5-6; D gene: TRBD1; J gene: TRBJ1-5; CDR3 DNA: TGTGCCAGCAGCGTGCAGGGACAGGGGAATAGCAATCAGCCCCAGCATTTT; CDR3 protein: CASSVQGQGNSNQPQHF
V gene: TRBV4-1; D gene: NA; J gene: TRBJ1-3; CDR3 DNA: TGCGCCAGCAGCCAAGATAGAGCGGATGGGGGAAACACCATATATTTT; CDR3 protein: CASSQDRADGGNTIYF
V gene: TRBV19; D gene: NA; J gene: TRBJ1-2; CDR3 DNA: TGTGCCAGTAGTATATCCCTCGGGGGCTACACCTTC; CDR3 protein: CASSISLGGYTF
V gene: TRBV19; D gene: NA; J gene: TRBJ1-5; CDR3 DNA: TGTGCCAGTAGTTCCCCCCCCGGGACACTTAGCAATCAGCCCCAGCATTTT; CDR3 protein: CASSSPPGTLSNQPQHF
V gene: TRBV19; D gene: NA; J gene: TRBJ2-2; CDR3 DNA: TGTGCCAGTAATCAGGGATGGAACACCGGGGAGCTGTTTTTT; CDR3 protein: CASNQGWNTGELFF
V gene: TRBV29-1; D gene: TRBD1; J gene: TRBJ1-2; CDR3 DNA: TGCAGCGGTAGGGACAGCAGCTATGGCTACACCTTC; CDR3 protein: CSGRDSSYGYTF
V gene: TRBV6-1; D gene: TRBD2; J gene: TRBJ2-3; CDR3 DNA: TGTGCCAGCAGTGAGGTTAGCGGGAAGGATACGCAGTATTTT; CDR3 protein: CASSEVSGKDTQYF
V gene: TRBV19; D gene: TRBD2; J gene: TRBJ2-1; CDR3 DNA: TGTGCCAGTAGTACCACTAGCGGGAGTTACAATGAGCAGTTCTTC; CDR3 protein: CASSTTSGSYNEQFF
V gene: TRBV18; D gene: TRBD1; J gene: TRBJ1-2; CDR3 DNA: TGTGCCAGCTCACCGGCCGGGACAGGTTCGGACTATGGCTACACCTTC; CDR3 protein: CASSPAGTGSDYGYTF
V gene: TRBV19; D gene: TRBD2; J gene: TRBJ2-7; CDR3 DNA: TGTGCCAGTAGTATAGGGGGACTAGCTGCCGAGCAGTACTTC; CDR3 protein: CASSIGGLAAEQYF
V gene: TRBV27; D gene: NA; J gene: TRBJ2-7; CDR3 DNA: TGTGCCAGCAGATCCCCCCGCAGGGTAGGCGACGAGCAGTACTTC; CDR3 protein: CASRSPRRVGDEQYF